The 9 T cell receptor beta chains below all came from one sample that was sequenced in a study of naive and memory T cell subsets. The study, taken as a whole, reports: Naive repertoires, especially CD8, held a few larger clonotypes, possibly memory cells re-expressing CD45RA.

Two oligonucleotides, mixed equimolar, formed the beta constant-region primer covering TRBC1 and TRBC2. The ligated cDNA underwent four PCR rounds using SP2 and nested alpha and beta constant-region primers. TCRdb reprocessed the UMI-ligation and nested PCR reads via MiXCR and lists one record per CDR3 protein. The table lists over 110,000 distinct CDR3 sequences, 15% to 20% of them singletons, with about 0.57% in the top ten. The antigens these receptors bind are not known. The sequenced sample consisted of naive CD8+ T cells from blood. These receptors were collected from a human donor in good health.

The J gene is TRBJ1-1, the V gene TRBV6-6; D perhaps matches TRBD1 (6 bases). Germline loops: CDR1 MNHNY, CDR2 SVGAGI (reference sequence). V lost 2 bases to trimming and J lost 2 bases, with 12 bases between them. The CDR3 runs to 15 residues. CDR3 nucleotides: TGTGCCAGCAGTTACGTTCAGGGGCCTAACACTGAAGCTTTCTTT. It is translated as CASSYVQGPNTEAFF.

The chain is built from TRBV28 and TRBJ2-3, with TRBD2 identical over 8 bases. Germline V CDR1 and CDR2: MDHEN, SYDVKM. There are 14 residues in the CDR3. The trim removed 6 bases at V and 10 bases at J, leaving 12 bases unmatched. DNA of the CDR3: TGTGCCAGCAGCCCAGCGGGAGTTTTTGGTTCGCAGTATTTT. As protein: CASSPAGVFGSQYF.

CDR3 protein: CASSLMLGQGHEQYF. The DNA for the CDR3 is TGTGCCAGCAGTTTGATGCTGGGACAGGGGCACGAGCAGTACTTC. The V gene is TRBV28, the J gene TRBJ2-7; 10 bases match TRBD1. Germline-derived CDR1 and CDR2 are MDHEN and SYDVKM. V was pared by 3 bases and J by 5 bases, with 7 bases of the junction left unmatched. The CDR3 extends over 15 amino acids.

V usage is TRBV7-9 and J usage is TRBJ2-7; 10 nucleotides match TRBD1. Per the germline V gene, CDR1 is SEHNR and CDR2 is FQNEAQ (reference sequence). The V and J ends lost 2 bases and 4 bases, in that order; junction bases with no gene match: 5. CDR3 length equals 15 residues. The CDR3 loop reads CASSLRDRGIYEQYF. In nucleotides, the CDR3 is TGTGCCAGCAGCTTAAGGGACAGGGGAATTTACGAGCAGTACTTC.

In its sample, this clonotype was seen a few times. The chain is built from TRBV27 and TRBJ2-1; D remains unclear. The V end lost 8 bases, the J end lost 8 bases, and 10 bases lay between the germline ends. CDR1 is MNHEY and CDR2 is SMNVEV in the germline V gene (reference sequence). There are 11 residues in the CDR3. CDR3 nucleotides: TGTGCCAGCGGCCACCACGATGAGCAGTTCTTC. Translating it yields CASGHHDEQFF.

The chain couples TRBV20-1 to TRBJ2-1; weak D call: TRBD1 (5 bases). The germline CDR1 and CDR2 sequences are DFQATT and SNEGSKA (reference sequence). The CDR3 runs to 16 residues. V was pared by 5 bases and J by 1 base, with 18 bases between. The DNA of the CDR3 is TGCAGTGCTGCCCGACTGGGGCTTTTATCCTACAATGAGCAGTTCTTC. As protein: CSAARLGLLSYNEQFF.

This chain links TRBV15 with TRBJ1-1; D not certain. CDR1 and CDR2 (germline): LNHNV, YYDKDF (reference sequence). V was pared by 0 bases and J by 0 bases, with 8 bases between. The CDR3 covers 15 residues. Here the CDR3 reads CATSRDWGMNTEAFF. The DNA of the CDR3 is TGTGCCACCAGCAGAGATTGGGGAATGAACACTGAAGCTTTCTTT.

The sample holds a few counts of this clonotype. The chain joins TRBV27 to TRBJ2-1, with D maybe TRBD2 (6 bases). CDR1 and CDR2 from the germline V gene are MNHEY and SMNVEV (reference sequence). The CDR3 sequence is 13 residues long. Trimming took off 5 bases at V and 4 bases at J, with 9 bases between the two ends. The CDR3 sequence is CASSDRGYNEQFF. In nucleotides, the CDR3 is TGTGCCAGCAGTGACCGGGGGTACAATGAGCAGTTCTTC.

This clonotype was found a few times. The CDR3 sequence is CSGQLAGGSNEQFF. Written as DNA, the CDR3 is TGCAGCGGGCAACTAGCGGGAGGCTCCAATGAGCAGTTCTTC. This chain connects TRBV29-1 to TRBJ2-1; 12 bases match TRBD2. This CDR3 contains 14 residues. Trimming at V came to 7 bases and at J to 6 bases, leaving 7 bases not matched to a gene. Per the germline V gene, CDR1 is SQVTM and CDR2 is ANQGSEA.